The subject of this entry is one TCR beta chain. The CDR3 contains 15 residues. Trimming shortened V by 1 base and J by 0 bases, and 11 bases separated the two germline ends. Germline CDR1 is GTSNPN and CDR2 is SVGIG (reference sequence). This specimen belongs to a study of blood T cell repertoires in COVID-19. Original processing notes: Counts of nucleated cells, estimated from reference gene primer amplification, were obtained. TCRdb's table, derived via immunoSEQ multiplex PCR, lists solely in-frame clones and lacks some. The V and J calls and clone size come from that table; D and trimming were worked out from the DNA. The sample has 150,000 to 200,000 clones, around nine tenths seen once.

The V and J genes are TRBV30 and TRBJ2-3; D uncertain. This receptor was obtained from a man aged 18 to 29 with active or convalescent COVID-19. The sequencing input was peripheral blood. This chain's CDR3 is CAWSETLLSTDTQYF. CDR3 DNA sequence: TGTGCCTGGAGTGAGACTCTCCTTAGCACAGATACGCAGTATTTT.